The entry that follows covers one TCR beta chain sequence. This entry belongs to a study of blood T cell repertoires in COVID-19. The repertoire was sequenced with immunoSEQ multiplex PCR; TCRdb's copy has only in-frame clones and lacks some. The table has roughly 70,000 clones, about four fifths seen once. The germline V gene has CDR1 SGHKS and CDR2 YYEKEE (reference sequence). This CDR3 spans 15 amino acids. V gave up 0 bases and J gave up 0 bases, with 7 bases separating them. Sequenced: peripheral blood. The origin of this receptor is a woman between 55 and 75 years old with acute or convalescent COVID-19. The V call is TRBV5-5, the J call TRBJ1-5; D unresolved. The DNA for the CDR3 is TGTGCCAGCAGCTTGGGGCGGTATAGCAATCAGCCCCAGCATTTT. Protein sequence: CASSLGRYSNQPQHF.